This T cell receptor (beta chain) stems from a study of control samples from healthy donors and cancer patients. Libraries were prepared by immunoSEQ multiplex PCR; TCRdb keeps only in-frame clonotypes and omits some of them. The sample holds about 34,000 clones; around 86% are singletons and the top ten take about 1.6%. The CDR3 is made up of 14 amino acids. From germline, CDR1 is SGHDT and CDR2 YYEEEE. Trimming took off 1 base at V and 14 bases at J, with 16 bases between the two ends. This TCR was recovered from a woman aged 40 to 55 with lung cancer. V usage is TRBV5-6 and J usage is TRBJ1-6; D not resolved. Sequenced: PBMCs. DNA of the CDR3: TGTGCCAGCAGCTTGTCACGCGCCGAGGGTACCCTCCACTTT. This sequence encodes CASSLSRAEGTLHF.